The 14 T cell receptor beta chains below were found in one sample sequenced in a study of T cells in Graves' hyperthyroidism and ophthalmopathy (dated by TCRdb to between 2018 and 2021). Libraries were built with multiplex PCR. Instrument used: Illumina HiSeq 2000. The TCR beta CDR3 regions were amplified from the RNA transcripts. For the first round of RT-PCR on the TCR CDR3, the HTBI primer set was used together with the Qiagen OneStep RT-PCR kit. In TCRdb, the public reads were trimmed at Q25 with fastp and aligned with MiXCR, with productive beta chains retained. Duplicate CDR3 protein sequences are folded into a single record with the most common DNA and genes. In this sample the table shows some 300,000 distinct CDR3 sequences, approximately 17% of which occur a single time. In total, the top ten clones hold approximately 35% of the sample. The sequenced material came from blood. These receptor sequences come from a man younger than 45 with Graves' hyperthyroidism.

This clonotype was counted many times. The V call is TRBV5-1, the J call TRBJ2-2; either TRBD1 or TRBD2 may supply D (5 bases each). The V gene lost 2 bases and the J gene lost 2 bases, with 10 bases spanning the gap. The CDR3 sequence is 15 residues long. Germline CDR1 and CDR2: SGHRS and YFSETQ. The CDR3 region is CASSFQGPNTGELFF. In DNA form, the CDR3 reads TGCGCCAGCAGCTTCCAGGGACCCAACACCGGGGAGCTGTTTTTT.

This sequence joins TRBV6-2 or TRBV6-3 and TRBJ2-3, with D perhaps matching TRBD2 (6 bases). CDR1 and CDR2 (germline): MNHEY, SVGEGT. The CDR3 spans 13 residues. Trimming removed 5 bases from V and 7 bases from J, with 13 bases in between. The CDR3 sequence: CASSRLGGYTQYF. CDR3 nucleotides: TGTGCCAGCAGTCGACTCGGGGGTTATACGCAGTATTTT.

This clonotype was observed many times. The chain has TRBV5-1 and TRBJ2-2; perhaps TRBD2 as D (6 bases). Germline CDR1 is SGHRS and CDR2 is YFSETQ. Trimming pared 4 bases from V and 5 bases from J, leaving 12 bases between. CDR3 length equals 14 residues. The CDR3 nucleotides are TGCGCCAGCAGCCCCGGGCGGGGAACCGGGGAGCTGTTTTTT. This gives the protein CASSPGRGTGELFF.

The chain uses TRBV18 and TRBJ2-1; 7 bases line up with TRBD1. V gave up 2 bases and J gave up 4 bases; unmatched junction bases: 2. The germline gives CDR1 KGHSH, CDR2 LQKENI. The CDR3 is 14 residues long. CDR3 DNA sequence: TGTGCCAGCTCACCAGAGACAGGGTACAATGAGCAGTTCTTC. Translation gives CASSPETGYNEQFF.

This clonotype appeared many times. This chain connects TRBV7-2 to TRBJ2-3; the match to TRBD1 covers 10 bases. Trimming cost V 3 bases and J 4 bases; bases outside gene matches: 4. Germline CDR1 is SGHTA and CDR2 is FQGNSA. This CDR3 comprises 15 residues. The CDR3 loop reads CASSLSGTGADTQYF. In DNA, the CDR3 is TGTGCCAGCAGCTTGTCCGGGACAGGGGCAGATACGCAGTATTTT.

As regards this clonotype: One base away lies a much larger clone, so this may be a sequencing read error. This sequence joins TRBV11-3 and TRBJ1-4; 8 bases fit TRBD1. Germline CDR1 and CDR2: SGHNT and YENEEA. V lost 2 bases, J lost 6 bases, and 8 bases stayed unmatched. The CDR3 loop spans 16 amino acids. The CDR3 loop is CASSLQGARTDEKLFF. The CDR3 DNA reads as TGTGCCAGCAGCTTACAGGGGGCGCGGACTGATGAAAAACTGTTTTTT. The full variable domain, with the rest looked up from reference TRBV11-3 and TRBJ1-4, is EAGVVQSPRYKIIEKKQPVAFWCNPISGHNTLYWYLQNLGQGPELLIRYENEEAVDDSQLPKDRFSAERLKGVDSTLKIQPAELGDSAVYLCASSLQGARTDEKLFFGSGTQLSVL.

V usage is TRBV12-3 or TRBV12-4 and J usage is TRBJ2-7; D not resolved. V lost 4 bases, J lost 4 bases, and 11 bases lay in between. CDR3 length equals 13 residues. The CDR3 nucleotides are TGTGCCAGCAGTTCCCCCTCAGCTTACGAGCAGTACTTC. Its protein product is CASSSPSAYEQYF.

This clonotype was found many times. This chain connects TRBV7-8 to TRBJ2-2; D unresolved. Germline loops: CDR1 SGHVS, CDR2 FQNEAQ. V was shortened by 4 bases and J by 4 bases, with 16 bases between the two germline ends. This CDR3 has 16 amino acids. The CDR3 is CASSSDKRRGTGELFF. The CDR3 bases are TGTGCCAGCAGCTCTGATAAGCGACGCGGCACCGGGGAGCTGTTTTTT.

This clonotype has only a few counts. V and J are TRBV4-1 and TRBJ1-1; 9 positions agree with TRBD1. Germline V gene data show CDR1 as MGHRA and CDR2 as YSYEKL. Trimming at V came to 3 bases and at J to 1 base, leaving 6 bases not matched to a gene. The CDR3 has 16 amino acids. CDR3 nucleotides: TGCGCCAGCAGCCAGGGACAGGGTTTGGGGAACACTGAAGCTTTCTTT. Protein sequence: CASSQGQGLGNTEAFF.

This clonotype was observed a handful of times. This chain connects TRBV2 to TRBJ2-7; D not resolved. The V gene's germline CDR1 is SNHLY and CDR2 FYNNEI. Deletions cut 3 bases from V and 0 bases from J, with 12 bases between. The CDR3 consists of 15 residues. CDR3 sequence reads: CASSEGRPSSYEQYF. The CDR3 DNA sequence: TGTGCCAGCAGTGAGGGCAGGCCCAGCTCCTACGAGCAGTACTTC.

The chain joins TRBV28 to TRBJ2-1; 9 bases line up with TRBD2. Germline V gene lookup returns CDR1 MDHEN and CDR2 SYDVKM. The CDR3 loop spans 15 amino acids. Trimming at V came to 8 bases and at J to 6 bases, leaving 11 bases not matched to a gene. This CDR3 is CASGLSGSGSNEQFF. DNA for the CDR3: TGTGCCAGCGGTCTTAGCGGGAGTGGGTCCAATGAGCAGTTCTTC.

About this clonotype itself: One end of the junction varies from germline; a read error may be responsible. The J gene is TRBJ2-3, the V gene TRBV27; tentatively, D is TRBD2 (7 bases). The CDR3 covers 18 residues. Germline V lookup: CDR1 MNHEY, CDR2 SMNVEV (reference sequence). The CDR3 coding sequence is TGTGCCGGCAGGGGCGCCCGGGGGGACTTAACTAGCACAGATACGCAGTATTTT. It codes for CAGRGARGDLTSTDTQYF.

This clonotype has at least ten counts. The V call is TRBV12-3 or TRBV12-4, the J call TRBJ2-1; 9 bases line up with TRBD2. The V segment lost 4 bases and the J segment 7 bases; nucleotides outside the gene matches: 2. CDR3 length: 13 amino acids. The CDR3 reads CASSSLAGNEQFF. As DNA, the CDR3 is TGTGCCAGCAGTTCTCTAGCGGGGAATGAGCAGTTCTTC.

This clonotype has just a few counts. The genes are TRBV5-1 and TRBJ1-2; TRBD1 aligns across 10 bases. V gave up 2 bases and J gave up 14 bases; unmatched junction bases: 12. CDR3 length equals 14 residues. Germline values: CDR1 SGHRS, CDR2 YFSETQ. CDR3 nucleotide sequence: TGCGCCAGCAGCTTTTTGTTGGGACAGGGGACTCAAACCTTC. Protein: CASSFLLGQGTQTF.